These T cell receptor beta chains were read from a single sample in a study of post-analysis software for immune sequencing data. TCRdb called the PCR reads again in MiXCR, with one record for every CDR3 protein. The data contain about 770,000 distinct CDR3 sequences, roughly 50% of them singletons. Material for sequencing was blood. Source of these receptors: a girl aged 5-17 years with multiple sclerosis. Each CDR3 is given with its conserved first and last residue. Fields, in order: J gene, clone size, D gene, V gene, CDR3 length, CDR3 protein, CDR3 DNA. A D gene is named only where the DNA matches it firmly. For some rows the clone size is stated as once, few or many, or as a class when expanded; others skip it.

J gene: TRBJ1-1; clone size: .; D gene: .; V gene: TRBV6-1; CDR3 length: 11; CDR3 protein: CASSEPWEAFF; CDR3 DNA: TGTGCCAGCAGTGAACCTTGGGAAGCTTTCTTT
J gene: TRBJ2-1; clone size: .; D gene: .; V gene: TRBV20-1; CDR3 length: 13; CDR3 protein: CSAIVGNYNEQFF; CDR3 DNA: TGCAGTGCTATTGTGGGGAACTACAATGAGCAGTTCTTC
J gene: TRBJ2-5; clone size: .; D gene: TRBD2; V gene: TRBV3-1; CDR3 length: 18; CDR3 protein: CASSQDLTSGMGWETQYF; CDR3 DNA: TGTGCCAGCAGCCAAGATTTGACTAGCGGGATGGGCTGGGAGACCCAGTACTTC
J gene: TRBJ2-1; clone size: .; D gene: TRBD2; V gene: TRBV7-2; CDR3 length: 17; CDR3 protein: CASSLVAGGGALNEQFF; CDR3 DNA: TGTGCCAGCAGCTTAGTCGCAGGCGGGGGGGCTTTGAATGAGCAGTTCTTC
J gene: TRBJ1-1; clone size: .; D gene: .; V gene: TRBV14; CDR3 length: 12; CDR3 protein: CASTRGGTEAFF; CDR3 DNA: TGTGCCAGCACGCGCGGGGGAACTGAAGCTTTCTTT
J gene: TRBJ1-5; clone size: once; D gene: .; V gene: TRBV3-1; CDR3 length: 15; CDR3 protein: CASSPQSGIGGPQHF; CDR3 DNA: TGTGCCAGCAGCCCACAGTCAGGGATAGGGGGGCCCCAGCATTTT
J gene: TRBJ2-7; clone size: .; D gene: .; V gene: TRBV14; CDR3 length: 17; CDR3 protein: CASSQDPLRERAYEQYF; CDR3 DNA: TGTGCCAGCAGCCAAGATCCGCTCAGGGAGAGAGCCTACGAGCAGTACTTC
J gene: TRBJ2-5; clone size: .; D gene: TRBD1; V gene: TRBV10-2; CDR3 length: 13; CDR3 protein: CASGSGTGVTQYF; CDR3 DNA: TGCGCCAGCGGATCCGGGACAGGGGTAACCCAGTACTTC
J gene: TRBJ2-1; clone size: .; D gene: .; V gene: TRBV14; CDR3 length: 15; CDR3 protein: CASSRLWERVGEQFF; CDR3 DNA: TGTGCCAGCAGCCGGTTGTGGGAGCGGGTCGGTGAGCAGTTCTTC
J gene: TRBJ1-2; clone size: .; D gene: .; V gene: TRBV6-1; CDR3 length: 20; CDR3 protein: CASSQHKGGRSRTENYGYTF; CDR3 DNA: TGTGCCAGCAGTCAGCATAAAGGCGGTCGTAGTAGGACGGAAAACTATGGCTACACCTTC
J gene: TRBJ2-1; clone size: many; D gene: .; V gene: TRBV7-3; CDR3 length: 13; CDR3 protein: CASSLDRNNEQFF; CDR3 DNA: TGTGCCAGCAGCTTAGACCGCAACAATGAGCAGTTCTTC
J gene: TRBJ1-2; clone size: .; D gene: TRBD1; V gene: TRBV5-6; CDR3 length: 15; CDR3 protein: CASSLGDRAGYGYTF; CDR3 DNA: TGTGCCAGCAGCTTGGGGGACAGGGCAGGCTATGGCTACACCTTC
J gene: TRBJ1-4; clone size: once; D gene: .; V gene: TRBV12-3/TRBV12-4; CDR3 length: 13; CDR3 protein: CAPGGATNEKLFF; CDR3 DNA: TGTGCCCCGGGGGGTGCAACTAATGAAAAACTGTTTTTT
J gene: TRBJ2-1; clone size: few; D gene: TRBD2; V gene: TRBV29-1; CDR3 length: 14; CDR3 protein: CSVGGPSGSSEQFF; CDR3 DNA: TGCAGCGTTGGTGGGCCTAGCGGGAGTAGTGAGCAGTTCTTC
J gene: TRBJ2-1; clone size: .; D gene: .; V gene: TRBV14; CDR3 length: 16; CDR3 protein: CASSQKRSRAGDEQFF; CDR3 DNA: TGTGCCAGCAGCCAAAAGCGGTCCCGGGCAGGAGATGAGCAGTTCTTC
J gene: TRBJ2-3; clone size: .; D gene: .; V gene: TRBV6-5; CDR3 length: 15; CDR3 protein: CASSLGSAITDTQYF; CDR3 DNA: TGTGCCAGCAGTCTCGGGAGTGCCATCACAGATACGCAGTATTTT